This entry is about one T cell receptor beta chain. This entry belongs to a study of shared clonotypes between healthy human individuals. The CDR3 length is 14 residues. Unmatched junction bases numbered 1, after V lost 2 bases and J lost 3 bases. Germline CDR1 is SGHRS and CDR2 is YFSETQ. Sequencing was at deep level. In the study's own analysis: Junction-only sequences without quality scores were provided by ImmunoSEQ, so filtering was different. Clones were sequenced by immunoSEQ multiplex PCR, and TCRdb holds only the in-frame ones, with some missing. The V and J calls and clone size are taken from that table; D and trimming were inferred from the DNA. Altogether hundreds of thousands of clones are present, roughly four fifths being singletons, with the ten largest covering around 13%. Participating donors were healthy, HIV-negative adults free of recent acute infections or vaccinations. Donors, without exception, were Caucasian adults residing in Nashville, Tennessee.

Material: PBMCs. The clonotype comes from a woman aged 40 to 50 in good health. Some clones in this sample may be carry-over from other donors' samples. V gene TRBV5-1 combines with J gene TRBJ1-3; 8 bases are a match to TRBD1. CDR3 coding DNA: TGCGCCAGCAGCTTTGGACAGGGTGGAAACACCATATATTTT. Encoded protein: CASSFGQGGNTIYF. Full variable domain (rest looked up from reference TRBV5-1 and TRBJ1-3): KAGVTQTPRYLIKTRGQQVTLSCSPISGHRSVSWYQQTPGQGLQFLFEYFSETQRNKGNFPGRFSGRQFSNSRSEMNVSTLELGDSALYLCASSFGQGGNTIYFGEGSWLTVV.